This T cell receptor beta chain was documented in a study of glioma-infiltrating T cells after dendritic cell vaccination. As for time point: after dendritic cell vaccination, including at tumor progression/relapse. CDR3 size: 16 residues. Germline V gene lookup returns CDR1 MGHRA and CDR2 YSYEKL. After removal of 5 bases from V and 6 bases from J, the junction contained 13 bases not matched to a gene. Here immunoSEQ multiplex PCR was the method, and the copy in TCRdb shows in-frame clones only, minus some. The sample shows around 23,000 clones, 89% of them seen only once. The TCR comes from a human donor with glioblastoma. This sequence joins TRBV4-1 and TRBJ2-1; TRBD2 agrees at 7 bases. Sequences were derived from blood, sampled after dendritic cell vaccination. The CDR3 here is CASSSPLGRGFNEQFF. CDR3 in DNA: TGCGCCAGCAGCTCCCCCCTGGGGCGGGGGTTCAATGAGCAGTTCTTC.